This T cell receptor beta chain was recorded in a study of shared clonotypes between healthy human individuals. Assay: immunoSEQ multiplex PCR; the TCRdb copy retains only in-frame clones and omits some. This table has 550,000 to 700,000 clones, more than 70% appearing once. The germline V and J ends were trimmed by 6 bases and 2 bases, with 14 bases remaining between them. The CDR3 is 14 residues long. CDR1 is MNHEY, CDR2 SMNVEV, per germline (reference sequence). Study-level results: The small donor group covered limited genetic and exposure diversity. Shared clonotypes: about 4.6% naive CD4, roughly 3.5% naive CD8, about 2.4% memory CD4, 0.4% to 0.5% memory CD8.

Concerning this clone: Its antigen is still unknown.

Every contributor of samples was a Caucasian grown-up residing in Nashville, Tennessee. Splitting the CD4+ cells yielded a CD45RA+ naive subset and a CD45RA-negative memory subset. The TCR sequence derives from a woman younger than 45 in good health. This chain connects TRBV27 to TRBJ2-7, with a possible D match to TRBD2 (5 bases). The specimen was memory CD4+ T cells sorted from blood. Sample subset: CD45RA-negative fraction. Here the CDR3 reads CASSQNSDPYEQYF. Written as DNA, the CDR3 is TGTGCCAGCAGCCAAAATAGCGACCCCTACGAGCAGTACTTC.